Listed below are T cell receptor beta chains from one sample, sequenced in a study of CD4 T cells in relation to SARS-CoV-2 and coronaviruses. No antigen has been assigned to these receptors. Only in-frame clones appear in the TCRdb table, and some are missing; sequencing was by immunoSEQ multiplex PCR. Of approximately 17,000 clones detected, 79% appear once; the ten largest clones hold around 9.9%. Sequences were obtained from CD4+ T cells from PBMCs, cultured in vitro. The receptors come from a human donor in good health. Each CDR3 is given with its conserved first and last residue. Fields, in order: V gene, clone size, D gene, J gene, CDR3 length, CDR3 DNA, CDR3 protein. The D gene is left open where the match is weak. Expanded clones get a size class; other rows say once, few or many, or leave the size out.

>TRBV7-2|few|-|TRBJ1-1|15
TGTGCCAGCAGCTTATTCGACACCTCGAACACTGAAGCTTTCTTT
CASSLFDTSNTEAFF
>TRBV6-4|few|TRBD1|TRBJ1-6|15
TGTGCCAGCAGCAGGGAGGGGGCCAGCGGGGAACCCCTCCACTTT
CASSREGASGEPLHF
>TRBV18|-|-|TRBJ2-3|16
TGTGCCAGCTCACCTAGGAGCCAGGGCCGCACAGATACGCAGTATTTT
CASSPRSQGRTDTQYF
>TRBV5-4|-|-|TRBJ1-5|14
TGTGCCAGCAGCTTGCAAGGGCCTAATCAGCCCCAGCATTTT
CASSLQGPNQPQHF
>TRBV4-2|-|-|TRBJ2-1|13
TGTGCCAGCAGCCAAGATGGTTATGGTGAGCAGTTCTTC
CASSQDGYGEQFF
>TRBV6-6|-|TRBD2|TRBJ2-4|17
TGTGCCAGCAGTCCCAATCCCGGGACTAGCGGGGAAAACATTCAGTACTTC
CASSPNPGTSGENIQYF
>TRBV7-3|few|-|TRBJ2-2|16
TGTGCCAGCAGCTTTGGCGGCAGGGGCCCCTCCGGGGAGCTGTTTTTT
CASSFGGRGPSGELFF
>TRBV6-6|-|TRBD1|TRBJ2-1|15
TGTGCCAGCAGATCCGGACAGGGATTGTACAATGAGCAGTTCTTC
CASRSGQGLYNEQFF
>TRBV5-1|-|TRBD1|TRBJ2-1|17
TGCGCCAGCAGCTTGGGGCAGGGGGCGCTCATATTCGATGAGCAGTTCTTC
CASSLGQGALIFDEQFF
>TRBV12-5|-|TRBD2|TRBJ2-7|17
TGTGCTAGTGGTTTGGTCCGACTAGCGGGAGCGCAGTACGAGCAGTACTTC
CASGLVRLAGAQYEQYF
>TRBV13|-|-|TRBJ1-2|16
TGTGCCAGCAGCTTCAGTCACCGGACACCTAACTATGGCTACACCTTC
CASSFSHRTPNYGYTF
>TRBV5-1|-|-|TRBJ2-7|14
TGCGCCAGCACCCGGATGGGGTTCTCCTACGAGCAGTACTTC
CASTRMGFSYEQYF
>TRBV7-9|-|TRBD1|TRBJ2-5|14
TGTGCCAGCAGCCTAACAGGGGTTGCGCAGACCCAGTACTTC
CASSLTGVAQTQYF
>TRBV6-5|-|-|TRBJ2-7|13
TGTGCCAGCAGTTTGGACTCCCTATACGAGCAGTACTTC
CASSLDSLYEQYF
>TRBV3-1/TRBV3-2|-|-|TRBJ2-7|13
TGTGCCAGCAGCCAAGATCCGGGTTACGAGCAGTACTTC
CASSQDPGYEQYF
>TRBV19|-|-|TRBJ2-5|13
TGTGCCAGTAGTATACAGGGGCGAGAGACCCAGTACTTC
CASSIQGRETQYF
>TRBV11-2|-|-|TRBJ2-1|12
TGTGCCAGCAGCCTGACTGGGAATGAGCAGTTCTTC
CASSLTGNEQFF
>TRBV12-3/TRBV12-4|few|-|TRBJ2-2|13
TGTGCCAGCAGCCTCACAGGGTTCGGGGAGCTGTTTTTT
CASSLTGFGELFF
>TRBV2|-|TRBD2|TRBJ2-1|14
TGTGCCAGCAGGACCCTAGCGGCCGGCAATGAGCAGTTCTTC
CASRTLAAGNEQFF